This TCR beta chain was identified during a study of cytomegalovirus exposure and HLA in healthy donors. Study-level points and caveats: Usually a TCR sequence was rare, but some public TCRs were found in many donors. A classifier reportedly called cytomegalovirus status with high sensitivity and specificity. The study designated 150 or so TCR beta chains cytomegalovirus-associated. Within the approximately 110 validation repertoires, first-cohort TCR clusters tended to co-occur, according to a later analysis.

Profiling relied on immunoSEQ multiplex PCR, and the TCRdb table lists in-frame clones only, not all of them. The data show 90,000 to 130,000 clones, around 95% seen once. Remarks on this clone: Its antigen is not identified.

Germline lookup yields CDR1 SGHRS and CDR2 YFSETQ. Trimming removed 4 bases from V and 4 bases from J; junction bases left unmatched: 8. The CDR3 is 15 residues long. The source is a woman aged 18-35 years in good health and CMV-seronegative. The chain joins TRBV5-1 to TRBJ1-1; 9 bases agree with TRBD1. The sample taken for sequencing was PBMCs. The CDR3 is CASSPGDRVVTEAFF. CDR3 sequence (DNA): TGCGCCAGCAGCCCCGGGGACAGGGTGGTCACTGAAGCTTTCTTT.